This TCR beta chain was sequenced for a study of OX40 agonist ivuxolimab in advanced cancers. Study-wide context: The study gave patients intravenous ivuxolimab at 0.01 to 10 mg/kg every 2 weeks. Of mixed ages from about 20 to 80 and averaging 60 years, the group was 65% to 85% male. The dose-escalation group included hepatocellular carcinoma, melanoma, renal cell carcinoma and head and neck cancer.

This table comes from immunoSEQ multiplex PCR, and its TCRdb copy is limited to in-frame clones, with some not included. The sample shows about 55,000 clones, nearly 90% of them seen only once. The CDR3 has 15 amino acids. Trimming shortened V by 0 bases and J by 0 bases, and 5 bases separated the two germline ends. Germline CDR1 MNHEY, CDR2 SVGAGI. The source is an adult with an advanced solid tumor such as melanoma, head and neck, liver or kidney cancer. The gene calls are TRBV6-5 and TRBJ1-4; D is unclear. This material consisted of CD4+ or CD8+ T cells sorted from blood, taken in a trial of the OX40 agonist ivuxolimab. CDR3 DNA sequence: TGTGCCAGCAGTTACTCCCCTGCAACTAATGAAAAACTGTTTTTT. Amino acids: CASSYSPATNEKLFF.